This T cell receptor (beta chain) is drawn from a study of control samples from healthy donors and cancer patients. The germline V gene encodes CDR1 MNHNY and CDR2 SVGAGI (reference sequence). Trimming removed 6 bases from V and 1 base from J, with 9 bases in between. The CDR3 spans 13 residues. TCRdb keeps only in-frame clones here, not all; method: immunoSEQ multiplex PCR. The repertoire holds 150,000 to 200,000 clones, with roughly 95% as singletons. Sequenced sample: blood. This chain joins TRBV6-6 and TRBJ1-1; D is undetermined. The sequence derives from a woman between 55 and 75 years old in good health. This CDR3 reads CASSNDKNTEAFF. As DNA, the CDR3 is TGTGCCAGCAGCAACGACAAGAACACTGAAGCTTTCTTT.